Listed here are 15 T cell receptor beta chains from one sample, sequenced in a study of radiotherapy plus CTLA-4 blockade in lung cancer. The data were produced by immunoSEQ multiplex PCR, yet TCRdb's version contains in-frame clones alone and is incomplete. Here the sample spans 43,000 or so clones, around 63% being singletons. The specimen comprised peripheral blood, sampled from a patient treated with radiotherapy plus ipilimumab. The receptor source for this set is a human donor with non-small cell lung cancer who had a partial response to radiotherapy plus ipilimumab.

The genes are TRBV5-6 and TRBJ2-7; possibly TRBD2 for D (7 bases). Germline CDR1 SGHDT, CDR2 YYEEEE. This CDR3 is 15 amino acids long. Between the trimmed V and J ends, which lost 4 bases and 5 bases, there was a span of 19 bases. The CDR3 is CASSRRGAVNDEQYF. The CDR3 DNA follows: TGTGCCAGCAGCCGACGGGGGGCGGTCAATGACGAGCAGTACTTC.

The V call is TRBV15, the J call TRBJ2-1; a weak D match, TRBD2 (6 bases). The germline V and J ends were trimmed by 0 bases and 1 base, with 10 bases remaining between them. Germline-derived CDR1 and CDR2 are LNHNV and YYDKDF (reference sequence). The CDR3 sequence is 16 residues long. CDR3 region: CATSRDRGRSYNEQFF. The DNA for the CDR3 is TGTGCCACCAGCAGAGATCGGGGGAGATCCTACAATGAGCAGTTCTTC.

This rearrangement joins TRBV4-3 to TRBJ2-3; a possible D gene is TRBD2 (5 bases). Between the trimmed V and J ends, which lost 1 base and 4 bases, there was a span of 9 bases. This CDR3 has 14 residues. The germline V gene has CDR1 LGHNA and CDR2 YSLEER. The CDR3 sequence is CASSQGGSADTQYF. The DNA of the CDR3 is TGCGCCAGCAGCCAAGGAGGGAGCGCAGATACGCAGTATTTT.

This chain uses TRBV5-4 with TRBJ2-7, with D unresolved. Trimming removed 4 bases from V and 2 bases from J, with 13 bases in between. CDR1 and CDR2 from the germline V gene are SGHNT and YYREEE (reference sequence). The CDR3 contains 14 residues. The CDR3 coding sequence is TGTGCCAGCAGCCGGTCGCTTCGTCCCTACGAGCAGTACTTC. This encodes CASSRSLRPYEQYF.

In its sample, this clone was seen a few times. The chain joins TRBV6-5 to TRBJ1-5, with a tentative D call TRBD1 (6 bases). Germline V gene sequence: CDR1 MNHEY, CDR2 SVGAGI. The CDR3 is made up of 13 amino acids. The ends were cut back, 5 bases at V and 15 bases at J, with 20 bases in the middle. The CDR3 DNA is TGTGCCAGCAGTCCATTACCAGGGGACGAGCTGCATTTT. Its protein product is CASSPLPGDELHF.

V is TRBV18 and J is TRBJ2-3; 16 bases fit TRBD2. Germline V gives CDR1 KGHSH, CDR2 LQKENI. The V segment lost 0 bases and the J segment 9 bases; nucleotides outside the gene matches: 6. This CDR3 has 17 amino acids. CDR3 DNA sequence: TGTGCCAGCTCACCACCCGGGACTAGCGGGAGGGCCGCCACGCAGTATTTT. Its translation: CASSPPGTSGRAATQYF.

V is TRBV7-3 and J is TRBJ2-3; the match to TRBD2 covers 8 bases. V shed 2 bases and J 1 base; nucleotides not matched to a gene: 5. Looked up from germline, CDR1 is SGHTA and CDR2 is FQGTGA. This CDR3 comprises 16 residues. The CDR3 loop is CASSLGSSGGTDTQYF. In DNA, the CDR3 is TGTGCCAGCAGCTTAGGGAGTAGCGGGGGCACAGATACGCAGTATTTT.

DNA for the CDR3: TGTGCCTGGAGTGTACGAAAGGGGGCGCATTCACCCCTCCACTTT. This gives the protein CAWSVRKGAHSPLHF. The chain employs TRBV30 and TRBJ1-6; 7 nucleotides match TRBD1. Trimming took 0 bases from V and 8 from J; bases not matched to a gene: 7. This CDR3 has 15 residues. From germline, CDR1 is GTSNPN and CDR2 SVGIG (reference sequence).

The rearrangement uses TRBV7-2 and TRBJ2-5, with 8 bases that match TRBD1. J gave up 4 bases and V 5 bases, and 9 bases lay outside the gene matches. The CDR3 contains 15 residues. The germline V gene encodes CDR1 SGHTA and CDR2 FQGNSA. CDR3 residues: CASSPRTGSRETQYF. For the CDR3, the DNA is TGTGCCAGCAGCCCAAGGACAGGGTCGCGAGAGACCCAGTACTTC.

This clone has ten or more counts. This CDR3 is CASCREPQNQPQHF. The CDR3 DNA is TGTGCCAGCTGCCGGGAACCACAAAATCAGCCCCAGCATTTT. This chain uses TRBV7-5 with TRBJ1-5. TRBV7-5 is annotated as a pseudogene. The CDR3 is 14 amino acids.

This clone was seen a few times. J is TRBJ2-7 and V is TRBV5-1, with D unresolved. The CDR3 consists of 12 residues. V was trimmed by 4 bases and J by 0 bases, leaving 5 bases between them. Germline loops: CDR1 SGHRS, CDR2 YFSETQ. The CDR3, as DNA: TGCGCCAGCAGCACGAGCTCCTACGAGCAGTACTTC. Translating gives CASSTSSYEQYF.

In this sample, this clone turned up a few times. The V gene is TRBV7-2, the J gene TRBJ1-5, with D unresolved. The CDR3 runs 13 residues. The V gene lost 1 base and the J gene lost 3 bases, with 4 bases spanning the gap. The germline V gene encodes CDR1 SGHTA and CDR2 FQGNSA. CDR3 bases: TGTGCCAGCAGCTTAGGGCCCAATCAGCCCCAGCATTTT. This sequence encodes CASSLGPNQPQHF.

This chain links TRBV6-1 with TRBJ2-3; 12 bases are a match to TRBD2. Germline trimming cut 11 bases from V and 0 bases from J; bases unmatched to any gene: 6. CDR1 is MNHNS, CDR2 SASEGT, per germline. CDR3 size: 15 residues. CDR3 in amino acids: CAGRTSGISTDTQYF. In DNA form, the CDR3 reads TGTGCCGGACGGACTAGCGGGATTAGCACAGATACGCAGTATTTT.

This clone was seen more than once but under ten times. The rearrangement joins TRBV5-8 to TRBJ2-4; TRBD2 matches at 8 bases. Germline CDR1 is SGHTS and CDR2 is YDEGEE. V shed 2 bases, J shed 7 bases, and the junction held 5 bases outside the gene matches. The CDR3 is 14 amino acids. The CDR3 DNA reads as TGTGCCAGCAGCTTTAGCGGGACTGGGAACATTCAGTACTTC. It codes for CASSFSGTGNIQYF.

The J gene is TRBJ2-2, the V gene TRBV5-5; perhaps TRBD2 as D (5 bases). Trimming took off 5 bases at V and 4 bases at J, with 12 bases between the two ends. The CDR3 consists of 14 residues. Germline assignment: CDR1 SGHKS and CDR2 YYEKEE (reference sequence). CDR3 sequence (DNA): TGTGCCAGCAGTCAACTAGAGACCACCGGGGAGCTGTTTTTT. Protein sequence: CASSQLETTGELFF.